The 6 T cell receptor beta chains below come from one sample, sequenced in a study of regulatory T cells in long-lasting Graves disease. According to the study, TCR beta libraries were built with iRepertoire HTBI primers and CDR3-region Arm-PCR. TCRdb re-called the multiplex PCR reads through MiXCR, storing one row per CDR3 protein. The sample contains 400,000 to 650,000 distinct CDR3 sequences, 15% to 20% of which appear only once. Time point described: newly diagnosed GD, antithyroid drugs for less than 3 months. PBMCs provided the RNA from which the TCR library was made. This same sample was also taken into another study, of T cells in Graves' hyperthyroidism and ophthalmopathy.

The sequenced sample was peripheral blood mononuclear cells (PBMCs), obtained at new diagnosis, from a patient treated with antithyroid drugs. The receptors come from a woman aged 40 to 65 with Graves disease.

This clonotype was seen many times. The CDR3 DNA follows: TGTGCCAGCAGCCAGGGAGGGGGCGGCACTGAAGCTTTCTTT. Translation: CASSQGGGGTEAFF. This sequence joins TRBV3-1 and TRBJ1-1, with 7 bases that match TRBD1. The CDR3 runs 14 residues. V dropped 3 bases and J dropped 4; count of bases not matched to a gene: 5. From germline, CDR1 is LGHDT and CDR2 YNNKEL (reference sequence). The full variable domain, its missing parts supplied by reference TRBV3-1 and TRBJ1-1, is DTAVSQTPKYLVTQMGNDKSIKCEQNLGHDTMYWYKQDSKKFLKIMFSYNNKELIINETVPNRFSPKSPDKAHLNLHINSLELGDSAVYFCASSQGGGGTEAFFGQGTRLTVV.

This clonotype was seen only a few times. This chain uses TRBV7-9 with TRBJ1-4; TRBD1 is a possible D gene (5 bases). Germline assignment: CDR1 SEHNR and CDR2 FQNEAQ (reference sequence). The CDR3 has 15 amino acids. The germline V and J ends were trimmed by 0 bases and 10 bases, with 15 bases remaining between them. The CDR3 loop is CASSLAGTKDGKLFF. The CDR3 DNA reads TGTGCCAGCAGCTTAGCCGGGACCAAGGATGGAAAACTGTTTTTT.

There are many counts of this clonotype. As DNA, the CDR3 is TGTGCCAGCAGGCAGGGGGCGAGATATGGCTACACCTTC. Its translation is CASRQGARYGYTF. V usage is TRBV12-3 or TRBV12-4 and J usage is TRBJ1-2; 8 bases match TRBD1. This CDR3 has 13 residues. With 6 bases clipped from V and 5 bases from J, the junction kept 5 bases outside the gene matches.

This clonotype came up many times. J is TRBJ2-7 and V is TRBV7-2; tentative D call: TRBD2 (5 bases). From germline, CDR1 is SGHTA and CDR2 FQGNSA. With 4 bases removed from V and 7 bases from J, the gap between germline ends came to 11 bases. The CDR3 is 12 amino acids. CDR3 region: CASSSSPGEQYF. CDR3 bases: TGTGCCAGCAGCTCCTCCCCGGGGGAGCAGTACTTC.

Ten or more counts support this clonotype. V and J are TRBV5-1 and TRBJ1-1; 7 bases map to TRBD1. The CDR3 consists of 14 residues. Losses at the gene ends were 4 bases for V and 0 bases for J; bases not matched to a gene: 3. Germline CDR1 SGHRS, CDR2 YFSETQ. The CDR3 spells CASSEGQMNTEAFF. CDR3 in DNA: TGCGCCAGCAGCGAGGGACAGATGAACACTGAAGCTTTCTTT.

The chain combines TRBV5-5 with TRBJ2-7; D is unresolved. The CDR3 totals 12 residues. Between the trimmed V and J ends, which lost 5 bases and 6 bases, there was a span of 12 bases. Germline V gives CDR1 SGHKS, CDR2 YYEKEE (reference sequence). The CDR3 reads CASSLVAAEQYF. The CDR3 bases are TGTGCCAGCAGTCTGGTGGCAGCCGAGCAGTACTTC.